The rows below give T cell receptor beta chains drawn from one sample of a study of cytomegalovirus exposure and HLA in healthy donors. TCRdb's table, derived via immunoSEQ multiplex PCR, lists solely in-frame clones and lacks some. The data contain over 120,000 clones, nearly 10% of them singletons. Sequencing was done on a sample of PBMCs. Receptors were obtained from a man aged 45 to 65 in good health and CMV-seronegative. The CDR3 runs from the conserved cysteine through the conserved F or W. The order of the fields is clone size, V gene, J gene, D gene, CDR3 DNA, CDR3 protein. A D gene is named only where the DNA matches it firmly. Clone size, where shown, is once, few, many, or a class for clones that have expanded.

clone_size: few
v_call: TRBV11-2
j_call: TRBJ2-1
d_call: .
cdr3_nt: TGTGCCAGCAGCTTAGCCGTATTAGACAATGAGCAGTTCTTC
cdr3_aa: CASSLAVLDNEQFF

clone_size: .
v_call: TRBV5-4
j_call: TRBJ2-2
d_call: .
cdr3_nt: TGTGCCAGCAGCCCGGGTAGTGTTTCCGGGGAGCTGTTTTTT
cdr3_aa: CASSPGSVSGELFF

clone_size: few
v_call: TRBV5-1
j_call: TRBJ2-3
d_call: .
cdr3_nt: TGCGCCAGCAGCTTGGAAGTAGCGCGCACGACGCAGTATTTT
cdr3_aa: CASSLEVARTTQYF

clone_size: .
v_call: TRBV6-1
j_call: TRBJ1-5
d_call: .
cdr3_nt: TGTGCCAGCGCCCGGGGAAATAGCAATCAGCCCCAGCATTTT
cdr3_aa: CASARGNSNQPQHF

clone_size: few
v_call: TRBV19
j_call: TRBJ1-3
d_call: .
cdr3_nt: TGTGCCAGTAGCCCCGATCGGGGGGCTGGAAACACCATATATTTT
cdr3_aa: CASSPDRGAGNTIYF

clone_size: .
v_call: TRBV6-5
j_call: TRBJ1-4
d_call: .
cdr3_nt: TGTGCCAGCAGGACACACACCTCAACTAATGAAAAACTGTTTTTT
cdr3_aa: CASRTHTSTNEKLFF

clone_size: few
v_call: TRBV5-1
j_call: TRBJ1-5
d_call: TRBD1
cdr3_nt: TGCGCCAGCAGCCCCACAGGGGCCAGAGCGCCCCAGCATTTT
cdr3_aa: CASSPTGARAPQHF

clone_size: few
v_call: TRBV4-2
j_call: TRBJ1-4
d_call: TRBD1
cdr3_nt: TGTGCCAGCAGCCAAGAGTTGAACAGGGGAAGGCTGTTTTTT
cdr3_aa: CASSQELNRGRLFF

clone_size: .
v_call: TRBV27
j_call: TRBJ2-3
d_call: .
cdr3_nt: TGTGCCAGCAGTTGGCGGGACCTCACAGATACGCAGTATTTT
cdr3_aa: CASSWRDLTDTQYF

clone_size: few
v_call: TRBV5-1
j_call: TRBJ2-7
d_call: .
cdr3_nt: TGCGCCAGCAGCCAGGACAGAAATTCCTACGAGCAGTACTTC
cdr3_aa: CASSQDRNSYEQYF

clone_size: few
v_call: TRBV7-2
j_call: TRBJ2-3
d_call: TRBD2
cdr3_nt: TGTGCCAGCAGCATTCCTAGCGGGGGAACAGATACGCAGTATTTT
cdr3_aa: CASSIPSGGTDTQYF

clone_size: .
v_call: TRBV9
j_call: TRBJ2-7
d_call: TRBD2
cdr3_nt: TGTGCCAGCAGCGGGGCGGGGGCCTACGAGCAGTACTTC
cdr3_aa: CASSGAGAYEQYF

clone_size: .
v_call: TRBV19
j_call: TRBJ1-1
d_call: TRBD1
cdr3_nt: TGTGCCAGTAGTACCCGACAGGGCACTGAAGCTTTCTTT
cdr3_aa: CASSTRQGTEAFF

clone_size: .
v_call: TRBV5-1
j_call: TRBJ2-3
d_call: TRBD2
cdr3_nt: TGCGCCAGCAGCCTTCGACTAGCGGGGGGGCCCACAGATACGCAGTATTTT
cdr3_aa: CASSLRLAGGPTDTQYF

clone_size: few
v_call: TRBV7-9
j_call: TRBJ2-3
d_call: TRBD2
cdr3_nt: TGTGCTACAAAAGGCGCTAGCGGGAGTCTTACAGATACGCAGTATTTT
cdr3_aa: CATKGASGSLTDTQYF

clone_size: .
v_call: TRBV11-2
j_call: TRBJ2-2
d_call: .
cdr3_nt: TGTGCCAGCAGCTTCACTGGGGGGAGCACCGGGGAGCTGTTTTTT
cdr3_aa: CASSFTGGSTGELFF

clone_size: .
v_call: TRBV4-1
j_call: TRBJ1-1
d_call: .
cdr3_nt: TGCGCCAGCAGCCAAGAACAACCGAACACTGAAGCTTTCTTT
cdr3_aa: CASSQEQPNTEAFF

clone_size: .
v_call: TRBV25-1
j_call: TRBJ2-5
d_call: .
cdr3_nt: TGTGCCAGCAGTGAATATGTAGGGGTTGGGGAGACCCAGTACTTC
cdr3_aa: CASSEYVGVGETQYF

clone_size: few
v_call: TRBV2
j_call: TRBJ1-2
d_call: TRBD1
cdr3_nt: TGTGCCAGCAGTATCGAAGGGGACAGACGACTATACGGCTACACCTTC
cdr3_aa: CASSIEGDRRLYGYTF

clone_size: .
v_call: TRBV6-5
j_call: TRBJ1-6
d_call: .
cdr3_nt: TGTGCCAGCAGTTACTGGACAGCGGATAATTCACCCCTCCACTTT
cdr3_aa: CASSYWTADNSPLHF

clone_size: few
v_call: TRBV9
j_call: TRBJ1-5
d_call: .
cdr3_nt: TGTGCCAGCAGCGGGAGGGAGTCGAATCAGCCCCAGCATTTT
cdr3_aa: CASSGRESNQPQHF

clone_size: few
v_call: TRBV12-5
j_call: TRBJ1-6
d_call: TRBD1
cdr3_nt: TGTGCTAGTGCCGGGGGACAGTTGGGCCTCTCACCCCTCCACTTT
cdr3_aa: CASAGGQLGLSPLHF

clone_size: .
v_call: TRBV7-9
j_call: TRBJ2-1
d_call: .
cdr3_nt: TGTGCCAGCAGCTTAGCAATGGTGGACAGTCAGAGCTCCTACAATGAGCAGTTCTTC
cdr3_aa: CASSLAMVDSQSSYNEQFF

clone_size: .
v_call: TRBV4-1
j_call: TRBJ2-1
d_call: TRBD2
cdr3_nt: TGCGCCAGCAGCCAAGATTTTGCGGGGGGACCTTACAATGAGCAGTTCTTC
cdr3_aa: CASSQDFAGGPYNEQFF

clone_size: .
v_call: TRBV29-1
j_call: TRBJ1-3
d_call: TRBD1
cdr3_nt: TGCAGCGCCGGACAGGGGGCGACTGGAAACACCATATATTTT
cdr3_aa: CSAGQGATGNTIYF

clone_size: .
v_call: TRBV6-5
j_call: TRBJ1-3
d_call: TRBD1
cdr3_nt: TGTGCCAGCAGACCCGTTGGGACAGCAGGAAACACCATATATTTT
cdr3_aa: CASRPVGTAGNTIYF

clone_size: .
v_call: TRBV28
j_call: TRBJ1-2
d_call: TRBD1
cdr3_nt: TGTGCCATCGATCCAACCGGGGGACAGGGGGCGCGAGTTGGTGGCTACACCTTC
cdr3_aa: CAIDPTGGQGARVGGYTF

clone_size: .
v_call: TRBV19
j_call: TRBJ1-4
d_call: TRBD1
cdr3_nt: TGTGCCAGTAGGGACGACAGGGGAGGTAATGAAAAACTGTTTTTT
cdr3_aa: CASRDDRGGNEKLFF

clone_size: .
v_call: TRBV19
j_call: TRBJ1-1
d_call: .
cdr3_nt: TGTGCCAGTAGTATAGGGGCAGGGAGGGTGAACACTGAAGCTTCCTTT
cdr3_aa: CASSIGAGRVNTEASF

clone_size: .
v_call: TRBV19
j_call: TRBJ1-6
d_call: .
cdr3_nt: TGTGCCAGTACGGGTAGGGAGGATAATTCACCCCTCCACTTT
cdr3_aa: CASTGREDNSPLHF

clone_size: .
v_call: TRBV7-3
j_call: TRBJ1-1
d_call: TRBD1
cdr3_nt: TGTGCCAGCAGCCCCCGGGGACAGGGCTCGAACACTGAAGCTTTCTTT
cdr3_aa: CASSPRGQGSNTEAFF

clone_size: few
v_call: TRBV18
j_call: TRBJ2-3
d_call: .
cdr3_nt: TGTGCCAGCTCGCCCAGGGGAGATACGCAGTATTTT
cdr3_aa: CASSPRGDTQYF

clone_size: .
v_call: TRBV28
j_call: TRBJ2-3
d_call: TRBD2
cdr3_nt: TGTGCCAGCACCGTAAGCGGGAAGGTGTGGGAGCAGTATTTT
cdr3_aa: CASTVSGKVWEQYF

clone_size: few
v_call: TRBV29-1
j_call: TRBJ2-7
d_call: .
cdr3_nt: TGCAGCGTTGAAGAAATAAGAGGGATTGGCTACGAGCAGTACTTC
cdr3_aa: CSVEEIRGIGYEQYF

clone_size: few
v_call: TRBV5-4
j_call: TRBJ2-7
d_call: .
cdr3_nt: TGTGCCAGCAGCGACCGGGAAACAAAGGTGGGCGAGCAGTACTTC
cdr3_aa: CASSDRETKVGEQYF

clone_size: few
v_call: TRBV19
j_call: TRBJ1-5
d_call: .
cdr3_nt: TGTGCCAGTAGTTCCGGTTCGTCCTCCCACCCTGGTCAGCCCCAGCATTTT
cdr3_aa: CASSSGSSSHPGQPQHF

clone_size: .
v_call: TRBV7-2
j_call: TRBJ2-2
d_call: TRBD2
cdr3_nt: TGTGCCAGCAGCTTAGCTAGCGGGAGGTCGAACACCGGGGAGCTGTTTTTT
cdr3_aa: CASSLASGRSNTGELFF

clone_size: few
v_call: TRBV30
j_call: TRBJ2-1
d_call: TRBD2
cdr3_nt: TGTGCCTGGAGTAGTTTGCGGGGGGCTATACGGAGCGATGAGCAGTTCTTC
cdr3_aa: CAWSSLRGAIRSDEQFF